Sequencing of this T cell receptor (beta chain) was carried out in a study of blood T cell repertoires in COVID-19. On the study more broadly: COVID-19 samples from acute and convalescent phases originated in the United States, Italy and Spain. The cDNA or gDNA used as material had been derived from T cells, B-cell-depleted T cells, or PBMCs.

Original handling: From reference gene primer amplification, estimates of nucleated cell counts were derived. The repertoire was sequenced with immunoSEQ multiplex PCR; TCRdb's copy has only in-frame clones and lacks some. The V and J calls and clone size are taken from that table; D and trimming were inferred from the DNA. The table lists under 80,000 clones, around 74% of them singletons. Germline V CDR1 and CDR2: MNHEY, SMNVEV (reference sequence). V shed 5 bases and J 1 base; nucleotides not matched to a gene: 3. This CDR3 is 15 amino acids long. Material for sequencing was peripheral blood. V and J are TRBV27 and TRBJ1-1; 11 positions agree with TRBD1. The sequence derives from a man aged 55-75 years with COVID-19, enrolled during active disease. The CDR3 region is CASSSGTGGNTEAFF. CDR3 DNA sequence: TGTGCCAGCAGTAGCGGGACAGGGGGGAACACTGAAGCTTTCTTT.